The T cell receptor beta chain under discussion was sequenced for a study of blood T cell repertoires in COVID-19. This clone has more than one count but fewer than ten. Participants came from about 24 US areas, aged roughly 18 to 90 years. The germline gives CDR1 LGHNA, CDR2 YNFKEQ. The germline V and J ends were trimmed by 4 bases and 6 bases, with 12 bases remaining between them. The CDR3 is 13 amino acids. Libraries were prepared by immunoSEQ multiplex PCR; TCRdb keeps only in-frame clonotypes and omits some of them. The repertoire holds roughly 400,000 clones, with 85% to 90% as singletons. V gene TRBV4-2 combines with J gene TRBJ1-2; D not resolved. The origin of this receptor is a woman aged 50 to 60 who had recovered from COVID-19. Sequencing was done on a sample of PBMCs or T cells enriched from blood (not recorded which). CDR3 in amino acids: CASSLTVSHGYTF. CDR3 sequence (DNA): TGTGCCAGCAGCCTAACGGTGTCGCATGGCTACACCTTC.